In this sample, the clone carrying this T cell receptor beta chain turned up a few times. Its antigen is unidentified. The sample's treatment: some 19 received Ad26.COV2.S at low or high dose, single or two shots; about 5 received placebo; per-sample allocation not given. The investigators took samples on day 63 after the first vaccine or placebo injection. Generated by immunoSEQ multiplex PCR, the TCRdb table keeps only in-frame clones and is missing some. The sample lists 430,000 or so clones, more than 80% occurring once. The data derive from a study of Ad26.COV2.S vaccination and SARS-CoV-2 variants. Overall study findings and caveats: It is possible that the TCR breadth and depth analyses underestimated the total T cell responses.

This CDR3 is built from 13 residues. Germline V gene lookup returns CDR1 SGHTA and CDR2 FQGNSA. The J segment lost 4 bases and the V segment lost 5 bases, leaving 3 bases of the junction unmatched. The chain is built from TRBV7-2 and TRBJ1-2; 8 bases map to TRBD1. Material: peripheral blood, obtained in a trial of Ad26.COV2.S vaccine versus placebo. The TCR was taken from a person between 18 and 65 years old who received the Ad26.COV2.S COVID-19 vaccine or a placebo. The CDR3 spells CASSPGQGYGYTF. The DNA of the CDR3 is TGTGCCAGCAGCCCTGGACAGGGCTATGGCTACACCTTC.